This T cell receptor (beta chain) was captured in a study of blood T cells in healthy people across ages. Each of the donors had around 10 milliliters of peripheral blood drawn into EDTA-treated Vacutainer tubes. A J-beta primer mix and a sample-barcoded 5' primer were used in a second PCR of roughly 6 to 11 cycles. Every molecule of cDNA carried a tag from a template-switch adaptor with 12 random nucleotides. TCRdb re-called the 5' RACE reads through MiXCR, storing one row per CDR3 protein. The table lists about 1,500,000 distinct CDR3 sequences, over 25% of them singletons, with about 8% in the top ten. V lost 4 bases, J lost 2 bases, and 12 bases lay in between. CDR1 is LNHDA and CDR2 is SQIVND in the germline V gene (reference sequence). CDR3 length equals 15 residues. This clonotype was counted between two and nine times.

Source material: blood. V is TRBV19 and J is TRBJ2-1, with no clear D. This sequence was found in a woman aged 30 to 39 in good health. As DNA, the CDR3 is TGTGCCAGTAGTAAGGCGGCAGGCCCCTACAATGAGCAGTTCTTC. This sequence encodes CASSKAAGPYNEQFF.